These 19 T cell receptor beta chains originate from one sample sequenced in a study of cytomegalovirus exposure and HLA in healthy donors. Amplification used 60 Vbeta primers and 13 Jbeta primers. The table came from immunoSEQ multiplex PCR; TCRdb's copy has only in-frame clones and leaves some out. Across 80,000 to 100,000 clones, the top ten clones capture roughly 3.5% of the sample. The sequenced material came from PBMCs. The source is a woman aged 25 to 39 in good health and CMV-seronegative.

J is TRBJ1-5 and V is TRBV6-6, with 8 nucleotides matching TRBD1. The CDR3 is made up of 16 amino acids. Germline loops: CDR1 MNHNY, CDR2 SVGAGI (reference sequence). With V trimmed by 6 bases and J by 6 bases, 13 bases remained unmatched. The chain's CDR3 is CASSGQGLEEGQPQHF. The CDR3 bases are TGTGCCAGCAGCGGACAGGGATTGGAAGAGGGTCAGCCCCAGCATTTT.

The gene calls are TRBV28 and TRBJ2-1; 14 positions match TRBD2. V lost 5 bases and J lost 2; bases outside the gene matches: 2. The length of the CDR3 is 16 residues. Germline values: CDR1 MDHEN, CDR2 SYDVKM. The CDR3 DNA sequence: TGTGCCAGCAGTCCGGGACTAGCGGGAGCCTACAATGAGCAGTTCTTC. Translation gives CASSPGLAGAYNEQFF.

The V gene is TRBV14, the J gene TRBJ2-5, with D possibly matching TRBD1 (6 bases). V was clipped by 0 bases and J by 0 bases, with 14 bases between them. Germline V gene lookup returns CDR1 SGHDN and CDR2 FVKESK. The CDR3 covers 17 residues. The CDR3 coding sequence is TGTGCCAGCAGCCAAGATCTAGGGGGAAATTACCAAGAGACCCAGTACTTC. Translation gives CASSQDLGGNYQETQYF.

The chain uses TRBV7-3 and TRBJ2-3, with TRBD1 matching over 8 bases. V trimming: 5 bases; J trimming: 0 bases; junction bases outside the gene matches: 10. CDR1 is SGHTA and CDR2 is FQGTGA in the germline V gene. The CDR3 sequence is 17 residues long. The CDR3 loop reads CASSPGQGITSTDTQYF. The CDR3 DNA is TGTGCCAGCAGCCCAGGACAGGGAATTACTAGCACAGATACGCAGTATTTT.

The chain uses TRBV15 and TRBJ2-2; 12 bases line up with TRBD2. CDR3 length: 20 amino acids. Germline V gene lookup returns CDR1 LNHNV and CDR2 YYDKDF (reference sequence). V trimming: 5 bases; J trimming: 6 bases; junction bases outside the gene matches: 19. The CDR3 spells CATSALRASGRAGFSGELFF. DNA of the CDR3: TGTGCCACCAGCGCCCTTAGGGCTAGCGGGAGGGCCGGATTCTCCGGGGAGCTGTTTTTT.

This chain joins TRBV18 and TRBJ1-5; a possible D gene is TRBD1 (6 bases). Germline CDR1 KGHSH, CDR2 LQKENI. V lost 3 bases to trimming and J lost 3 bases, with 15 bases between them. The CDR3 runs to 16 residues. The CDR3 region has the DNA TGTGCCAGCTCACCTTCGACGGGGGGCGTCAATCAGCCCCAGCATTTT. This translates into CASSPSTGGVNQPQHF.

This chain joins TRBV28 and TRBJ2-5, with 10 bases lining up with TRBD2. This CDR3 region has 14 residues. Trimming cost V 6 bases and J 5 bases; bases outside gene matches: 6. From germline, CDR1 is MDHEN and CDR2 SYDVKM. CDR3 coding DNA: TGTGCCAGCAGATTTAGCGGGGGGAGGGAGACCCAGTACTTC. Amino acid sequence: CASRFSGGRETQYF.

The chain recombines TRBV29-1 with TRBJ1-1; TRBD1 agrees at 7 bases. CDR3 size: 13 residues. J gave up 6 bases and V 0 bases, and 4 bases lay outside the gene matches. Looked up from germline, CDR1 is SQVTM and CDR2 is ANQGSEA. The CDR3 DNA is TGCAGCGTTGAAGATCAGGGGGACTCTGAAGCTTTCTTT. It codes for CSVEDQGDSEAFF.

This chain connects TRBV19 to TRBJ1-2; TRBD1 matches 8 bases. CDR1 and CDR2 from the germline V gene are LNHDA and SQIVND (reference sequence). V was pared by 5 bases and J by 3 bases, with 2 bases of the junction left unmatched. The CDR3 is 13 amino acids. As DNA, the CDR3 is TGTGCCAGTAGTTCGACAGGGGACTATGGCTACACCTTC. This gives the protein CASSSTGDYGYTF. Filled out from reference TRBV19 and TRBJ1-2, the complete variable domain reads DGGITQSPKYLFRKEGQNVTLSCEQNLNHDAMYWYRQDPGQGLRLIYYSQIVNDFQKGDIAEGYSVSREKKESFPLTVTSAQKNPTAFYLCASSSTGDYGYTFGSGTRLTVV.

In DNA, the CDR3 is TGTGCCAGCAGCTTGGGACAGATGGAGCAGTTCTTC. Its translation: CASSLGQMEQFF. The rearrangement joins TRBV5-4 to TRBJ2-1; D may be TRBD1 (5 bases). Trimming stripped 0 bases from V and 10 bases from J, with 8 bases between. Germline CDR1 SGHNT, CDR2 YYREEE (reference sequence). The CDR3 covers 12 residues.

V and J are TRBV6-4 and TRBJ2-1, with D perhaps matching TRBD2 (6 bases). V gave up 6 bases and J gave up 4 bases, with 16 bases separating them. CDR1 and CDR2 (germline): MRHNA, SNTAGT. The CDR3 runs to 15 residues. The CDR3 protein is CASSMDYPRYNEQFF. The CDR3 nucleotides read TGTGCCAGCAGCATGGACTACCCTCGATACAATGAGCAGTTCTTC.

The chain combines TRBV4-2 with TRBJ2-7, with 8 positions matching TRBD2. J was trimmed by 3 bases and V by 8 bases; bases with no gene match: 15. The germline gives CDR1 LGHNA, CDR2 YNFKEQ. The CDR3 totals 16 residues. The CDR3, as DNA: TGTGCCAGCGGTAGGGACGGTAGCGGGGACCTCTACGAGCAGTACTTC. It is translated as CASGRDGSGDLYEQYF.

The rearrangement links TRBV28 to TRBJ2-7; perhaps TRBD2 as D (6 bases). This CDR3 comprises 15 residues. Trimming took off 2 bases at V and 2 bases at J, with 13 bases between the two ends. Germline CDR1 MDHEN, CDR2 SYDVKM. The CDR3 bases are TGTGCCAGCAGTTTAGGGGTCCCGGGAGCCTACGAGCAGTACTTC. It yields the protein CASSLGVPGAYEQYF.

This chain joins TRBV9 and TRBJ2-5, with 12 bases lining up with TRBD2. Germline CDR1 SGDLS, CDR2 YYNGEE. V was clipped by 4 bases and J by 5 bases; unmatched bases: 6. This CDR3 is built from 15 residues. The CDR3 DNA reads TGTGCCAGCAGCATTCTAGCGGGGGGGCGTGAGACCCAGTACTTC. Translated: CASSILAGGRETQYF.

This chain connects TRBV2 to TRBJ2-7, with D tentatively TRBD2 (5 bases). V was trimmed by 6 bases and J by 3 bases, leaving 18 bases between them. From germline, CDR1 is SNHLY and CDR2 FYNNEI. The CDR3 runs 15 residues. The chain's CDR3 is CASRGSLRGGYEQYF. CDR3 coding DNA: TGTGCCAGCAGAGGATCGCTGAGAGGAGGCTACGAGCAGTACTTC.

This sequence joins TRBV7-3 and TRBJ1-2; 7 bases line up with TRBD1. V trimming: 5 bases; J trimming: 10 bases; junction bases outside the gene matches: 10. In germline, CDR1 is SGHTA, CDR2 FQGTGA. The CDR3 totals 13 residues. CDR3 region: CASSPTGADTYTF. CDR3 coding DNA: TGTGCCAGCAGCCCCACAGGGGCAGATACCTACACCTTC. Full variable domain (missing parts from reference TRBV7-3 and TRBJ1-2): GAGVSQTPSNKVTEKGKYVELRCDPISGHTALYWYRQSLGQGPEFLIYFQGTGAADDSGLPNDRFFAVRPEGSVSTLKIQRTERGDSAVYLCASSPTGADTYTFGSGTRLTVV.

The chain combines TRBV4-1 with TRBJ2-3; no clear D. Deletions cut 0 bases from V and 7 bases from J, with 11 bases between. Germline V gene data show CDR1 as MGHRA and CDR2 as YSYEKL. The CDR3 covers 14 residues. CDR3 region: CASSQDARSNTQYF. DNA for the CDR3: TGCGCCAGCAGCCAAGATGCCAGGTCGAATACGCAGTATTTT.

V usage is TRBV4-1 and J usage is TRBJ1-3; D is undetermined. Trimming took 4 bases from V and 4 from J, leaving 17 bases between them. CDR3 length: 16 residues. The germline V gene encodes CDR1 MGHRA and CDR2 YSYEKL. Written as DNA, the CDR3 is TGCGCCAGCAGCCTCGGGATGGGCCTGCTCGGAAACACCATATATTTT. This gives the protein CASSLGMGLLGNTIYF.

V gene TRBV6-1 combines with J gene TRBJ1-5; D not certain. Trimming left V 1 base short and J 5 bases short, with 6 bases between. This CDR3 is built from 13 residues. CDR1 is MNHNS and CDR2 is SASEGT in the germline V gene. Here the CDR3 DNA reads TGTGCCAGCAGTGAAGAATTCGATCAGCCCCAGCATTTT. Protein: CASSEEFDQPQHF.